This T cell receptor beta chain was identified in a study of siplizumab effects on memory and regulatory T cells. V was pared by 4 bases and J by 0 bases, with 15 bases of the junction left unmatched. CDR1 is MDHEN and CDR2 is SYDVKM in the germline V gene. CDR3 length: 19 residues. TCRdb's copy holds only in-frame clones and misses some; the assay was immunoSEQ multiplex PCR. The sample carries approximately 60,000 clones, around 79% recorded once. What was sequenced was memory CD4+ T cells sorted from blood. The V and J genes are TRBV28 and TRBJ2-7; 10 bases are shared with TRBD1. This receptor was obtained from a human donor in good health. CDR3 nucleotide sequence: TGTGCCAGCAGTTCCCCATACCGGGACAGGGGCCTAAGCTCCTACGAGCAGTACTTC. Its protein is CASSSPYRDRGLSSYEQYF.